This T cell receptor (beta chain) comes out of a study of STAT5B mutations in CD4+ large granular lymphocyte leukemia. From germline, CDR1 is SNHLY and CDR2 FYNNEI. The CDR3 spans 14 residues. V lost 6 bases and J lost 6; bases outside the gene matches: 8. With regard to this clone: The antigen is not known.

The protocol was immunoSEQ multiplex PCR, while the TCRdb copy is restricted to in-frame clones and leaves out a portion. The sample lists roughly 23,000 clones, 60% to 85% occurring once. Findings of the study overall: Without HLA matching, higher CD4+ than CD8+ T-LGLL clonality could reflect small sample size.

The genes are TRBV2 and TRBJ1-2; 9 bases line up with TRBD1. Sequencing used CD4+ T cells from blood buffy coats. The receptor's source is a human donor in good health. The CDR3 sequence is CASSKEGQGNGYTF. The CDR3 nucleotides are TGTGCCAGCAGCAAAGAGGGACAGGGAAATGGCTACACCTTC.